A selection of T cell receptor beta chains follows, all from one sample in a study of blood T cell repertoires in COVID-19. Profiling relied on immunoSEQ multiplex PCR, and the TCRdb table lists in-frame clones only, not all of them. The data hold more than 45,000 clones, with 91% observed a single time. The sequenced material came from peripheral blood. Every receptor here comes from a man between 70 and 80 years old with active COVID-19. Each CDR3 is given with its conserved first and last residue. A D gene is named only where the DNA matches it firmly. Size is stated for part of the rows, as once, few or many counts, or as a class when the clone is expanded.

V gene	D gene	J gene	clone size	CDR3 DNA	CDR3 protein
TRBV6-5	TRBD1	TRBJ2-7	.	TGTGCCAGCGACAGGGTTAGGTCCGGCGAGCAGTACTTC	CASDRVRSGEQYF
TRBV9	TRBD2	TRBJ2-2	.	TGTGCCAGTGGGAGGGTAACGAACACCGGGGAGCTGTTTTTT	CASGRVTNTGELFF
TRBV2	TRBD1	TRBJ2-1	.	TGTGCCAGCAGTCCGGACAGGGTTGTTAATGAGCAGTTCTTC	CASSPDRVVNEQFF
TRBV19	TRBD1	TRBJ1-5	.	TGTGCCAGTACCCCGAACGGACGACAGGGCTATCATCAGCCCCAGCATTTT	CASTPNGRQGYHQPQHF
TRBV19	TRBD2	TRBJ2-2	once	TGTGCCAGTAGTATGGTGGGAGGGGCCGGGGAGCTGTTTTTT	CASSMVGGAGELFF
TRBV10-3	TRBD1	TRBJ1-6	once	TGTGCCATCCGACAGGGACTGGATAATTCACCCCTCCACTTT	CAIRQGLDNSPLHF
TRBV7-9	.	TRBJ2-1	once	TGTGCCAGCAGCTCGTCGGGAGTCTGGGGATACAATGAGCAGTTCTTC	CASSSSGVWGYNEQFF
TRBV19	.	TRBJ1-5	.	TGTGCCAGTACGGTTGGTTTCGGGTCTCGCAATCAGCCCCAGCATTTT	CASTVGFGSRNQPQHF
TRBV4-1	.	TRBJ1-2	.	TGCGCCAGCAGCCAAACAGGTGAATGGAGTGGCTACACCTTC	CASSQTGEWSGYTF
TRBV7-6	.	TRBJ2-2	once	TGTGCCAGCAGCCCTCAGTGGAGGGGGAACACCGGGGAGCTGTTTTTT	CASSPQWRGNTGELFF
TRBV4-1	.	TRBJ1-2	.	TGCGCCAGCAGCCAAGAGAGTCAGGGTAGAGGTGGCTACACCTTC	CASSQESQGRGGYTF
TRBV3-1/TRBV3-2	TRBD1	TRBJ2-7	.	TGTGCCAGCAGCCCCCGGGACAGCCCGAACTACGAGCAGTACTTC	CASSPRDSPNYEQYF
TRBV9	.	TRBJ2-1	.	TGTGCCAGCAGCGCCAGCTCCGTTAGGGGAACCCAATCAAACAATGAGCAGTTCTTC	CASSASSVRGTQSNNEQFF
TRBV24-1	TRBD1	TRBJ1-2	.	TGTGCCACCAGTGATCTGACAGGGAATGGCTACACCTTC	CATSDLTGNGYTF
TRBV28	TRBD2	TRBJ2-3	.	TGTGCCAGCAGTACCGGCGGGGGACTATCAGATACGCAGTATTTT	CASSTGGGLSDTQYF
TRBV14	TRBD2	TRBJ2-1	.	TGTGCCAGCAGCCGCGAGGGACTAGCGGTAAACAATGAGCAGTTCTTC	CASSREGLAVNNEQFF
TRBV6-1	TRBD1	TRBJ1-5	.	TGTGCCAGCAGTGTATCCGGGACAGGACCCTCTCGCAATCAGCCCCAGCATTTT	CASSVSGTGPSRNQPQHF
TRBV6-5	TRBD1	TRBJ1-6	few	TGTGCCACCAAGACAGGGTTCTATAATTCACCCCTCCACTTT	CATKTGFYNSPLHF
TRBV6-6	TRBD2	TRBJ2-2	once	TGTGCCAGCAGCGATAGGACTAGCGGGCGCTCGGTTTTT	CASSDRTSGRSVF
TRBV11-2	TRBD1	TRBJ1-6	few	TGTGCCAGCAGCTCGGGACAGAATTCACCCCTCCACTTT	CASSSGQNSPLHF
TRBV13	TRBD1	TRBJ2-7	.	TGTGCCAGCAGCTTGGCAGGGGGCAACTACGAGCAGTACTTC	CASSLAGGNYEQYF
TRBV24-1	TRBD1	TRBJ2-5	.	TGTGCCACCAGTGATCAGAGGGGGCCGGACCAAGAGACCCAGTACTTC	CATSDQRGPDQETQYF
TRBV5-1	TRBD1	TRBJ2-2	.	TGCGCCAGCAGCTTACAGGGGGAGTCGACCGGGGAGCTGTTTTTT	CASSLQGESTGELFF
TRBV7-8	.	TRBJ1-6	.	TGTGCCAGCAGCTTATCCTATGGCAGGGCTAATTCACCCCTCCACTTT	CASSLSYGRANSPLHF
TRBV19	.	TRBJ2-3	.	TGTGCCAGTAGTATCGGGGTGGGGGATACGCAGTATTTT	CASSIGVGDTQYF
TRBV5-1	.	TRBJ1-2	.	TGCGCCAGCAGCTTGGCCGGGGGGAGCGGCTACACCTTC	CASSLAGGSGYTF
TRBV10-3	TRBD1	TRBJ2-7	.	TGTGCCATCAGTGAGTACCGGGACAGAGGCTACGAGCAGTACTTC	CAISEYRDRGYEQYF
TRBV10-3	TRBD1	TRBJ2-7	.	TGTGCCATCAGTGAATGGGGTGGTGGGACAGGGGTCGACGAGCAGTACTTC	CAISEWGGGTGVDEQYF
TRBV6-2/TRBV6-3	TRBD1	TRBJ2-4	.	TGTGCCAGCAGTTACCCACACCGGCAGGGGGCGAGTGAAGCGGCCAAAAACATTCAGTACTTC	CASSYPHRQGASEAAKNIQYF
TRBV19	TRBD1	TRBJ2-3	.	TGTGCCCTTACAGGGGCAGATACGCAGTATTTT	CALTGADTQYF
TRBV5-6	.	TRBJ1-5	.	TGTGCCAGCAGCTTGGCCGTGGCAGGCTCGACCCAGCATTTT	CASSLAVAGSTQHF
TRBV19	.	TRBJ1-5	.	TGTGCCAGTAGAAACAGATATAGCAATCAGCCCCAGCATTTT	CASRNRYSNQPQHF
TRBV7-2	.	TRBJ1-5	.	TGTGCCAGCACCCATGGAGGTTACAATCAGCCCCAGCATTTT	CASTHGGYNQPQHF